Sequencing of this T cell receptor beta chain was carried out in a study of PD-L1 blockade in urothelial cancer. Study-level information: Prior regimens of chemotherapy numbered 0 to 3 per patient.

Study-level results: Survival was better when pretreatment blood TCR clonality fell below the median.

A remark on this clone: The antigen is not known.

This CDR3 spans 16 amino acids. From germline, CDR1 is SGHKS and CDR2 YYEKEE (reference sequence). J lost 2 bases, V lost 0 bases, and 7 bases had no gene match. Clones were sequenced by immunoSEQ multiplex PCR, and TCRdb holds only the in-frame ones, with some missing. This sample yields around 80,000 clones, of which about 90% are seen a single time; about 6% belongs to the top ten. This specimen consisted of PBMCs, obtained around atezolizumab (anti-PD-L1) treatment. V usage is TRBV5-5 and J usage is TRBJ2-7; 8 bases map to TRBD2. This receptor was obtained from a woman between 65 and 79 years old with urothelial cancer. CDR3 bases: TGTGCCAGCAGCTTGGCAGTTAGCGGGACGACCTACGAGCAGTACTTC. This encodes CASSLAVSGTTYEQYF.